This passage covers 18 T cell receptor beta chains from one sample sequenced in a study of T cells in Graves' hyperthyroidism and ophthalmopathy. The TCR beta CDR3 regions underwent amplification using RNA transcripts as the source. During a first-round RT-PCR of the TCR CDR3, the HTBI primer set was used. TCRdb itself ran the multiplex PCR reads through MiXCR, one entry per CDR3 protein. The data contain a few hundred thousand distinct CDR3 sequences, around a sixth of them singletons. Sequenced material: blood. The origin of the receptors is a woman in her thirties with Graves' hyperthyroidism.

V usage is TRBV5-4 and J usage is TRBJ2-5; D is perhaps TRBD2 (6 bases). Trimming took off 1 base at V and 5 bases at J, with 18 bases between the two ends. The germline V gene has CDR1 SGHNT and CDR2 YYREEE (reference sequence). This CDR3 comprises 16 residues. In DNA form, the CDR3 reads TGTGCCAGCAGCTTGAGACGACCGGGAGTGGGTGAGACCCAGTACTTC. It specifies CASSLRRPGVGETQYF.

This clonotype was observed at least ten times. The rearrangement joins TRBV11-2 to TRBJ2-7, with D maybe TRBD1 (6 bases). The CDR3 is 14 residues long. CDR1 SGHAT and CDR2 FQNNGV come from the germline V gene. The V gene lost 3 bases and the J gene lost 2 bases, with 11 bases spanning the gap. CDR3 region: CASSFTWDTYEQYF. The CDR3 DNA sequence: TGTGCCAGCAGCTTCACCTGGGACACCTACGAGCAGTACTTC.

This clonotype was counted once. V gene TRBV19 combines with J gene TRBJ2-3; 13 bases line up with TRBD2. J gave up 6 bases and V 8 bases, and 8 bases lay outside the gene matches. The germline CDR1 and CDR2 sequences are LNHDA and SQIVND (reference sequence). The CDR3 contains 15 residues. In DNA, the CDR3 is TGTGCCAGTTCAAGACTAGCGGGAGGCTTGGATACGCAGTATTTT. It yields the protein CASSRLAGGLDTQYF.

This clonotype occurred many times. The CDR3 spells CASSLISLGEQYF. The CDR3 region has the DNA TGTGCCAGCAGCTTAATCTCACTCGGCGAGCAGTACTTC. The chain is built from TRBV7-2 and TRBJ2-7; D is uncertain. Trimming left V 2 bases short and J 6 bases short, with 11 bases between. The germline V gene has CDR1 SGHTA and CDR2 FQGNSA. This CDR3 has 13 residues.

The CDR3 nucleotides read TGCAGCGTTGAAGCCACCGGGACTAGTGGGTACGAGCAGTTCTTC. Protein sequence: CSVEATGTSGYEQFF. V usage is TRBV29-1 and J usage is TRBJ2-7, with 8 bases lining up with TRBD2. The DNA end is a closer match to TRBJ2-1, so the J assignment may be wrong. CDR3 length: 15 residues. In germline, CDR1 is SQVTM, CDR2 ANQGSEA.

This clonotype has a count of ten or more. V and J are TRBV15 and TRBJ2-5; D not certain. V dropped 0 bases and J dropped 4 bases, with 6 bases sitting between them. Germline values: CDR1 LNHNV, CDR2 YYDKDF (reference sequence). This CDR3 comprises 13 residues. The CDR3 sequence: CATSRDMGETQYF. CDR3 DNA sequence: TGTGCCACCAGCAGAGATATGGGAGAGACCCAGTACTTC.

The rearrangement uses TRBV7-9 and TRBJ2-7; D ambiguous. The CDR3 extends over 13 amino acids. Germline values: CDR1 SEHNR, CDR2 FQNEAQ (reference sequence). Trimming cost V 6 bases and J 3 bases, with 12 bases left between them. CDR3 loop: CASSPQSYYEQYF. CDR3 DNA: TGTGCCAGCAGTCCACAGAGTTACTACGAGCAGTACTTC.

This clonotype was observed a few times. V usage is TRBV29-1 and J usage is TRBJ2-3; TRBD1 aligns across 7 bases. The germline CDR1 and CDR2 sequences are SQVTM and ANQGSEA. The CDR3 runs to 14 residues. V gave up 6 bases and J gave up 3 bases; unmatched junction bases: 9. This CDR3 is CSVDRDRVTDTQYF. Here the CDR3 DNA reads TGCAGCGTGGACCGGGACAGAGTTACAGATACGCAGTATTTT.

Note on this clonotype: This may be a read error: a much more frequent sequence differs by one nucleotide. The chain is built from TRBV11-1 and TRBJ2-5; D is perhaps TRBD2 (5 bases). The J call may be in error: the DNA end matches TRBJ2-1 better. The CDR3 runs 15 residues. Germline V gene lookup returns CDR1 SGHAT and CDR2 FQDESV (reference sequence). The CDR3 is CASSLLLGSQETQFF. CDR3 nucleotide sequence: TGTGCCAGCAGCTTATTATTAGGGAGCCAAGAGACCCAGTTCTTC.

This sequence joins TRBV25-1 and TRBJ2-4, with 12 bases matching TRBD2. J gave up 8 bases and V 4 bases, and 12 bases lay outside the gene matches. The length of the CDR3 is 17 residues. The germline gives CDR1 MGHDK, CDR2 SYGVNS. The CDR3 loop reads CASSGSRGLAGRHIQYF. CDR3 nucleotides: TGTGCCAGCAGTGGGTCCCGCGGACTAGCGGGACGGCACATTCAGTACTTC.

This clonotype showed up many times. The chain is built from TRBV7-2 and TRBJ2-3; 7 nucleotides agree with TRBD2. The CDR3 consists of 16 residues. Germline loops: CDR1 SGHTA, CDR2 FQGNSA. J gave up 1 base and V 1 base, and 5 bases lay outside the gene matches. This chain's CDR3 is CASSLVASGGTDTQYF. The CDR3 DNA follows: TGTGCCAGCAGCTTAGTGGCTAGCGGAGGCACAGATACGCAGTATTTT. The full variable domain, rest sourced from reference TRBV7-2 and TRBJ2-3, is GAGVSQSPSNKVTEKGKDVELRCDPISGHTALYWYRQSLGQGLEFLIYFQGNSAPDKSGLPSDRFSAERTGGSVSTLTIQRTQQEDSAVYLCASSLVASGGTDTQYFGPGTRLTVL.

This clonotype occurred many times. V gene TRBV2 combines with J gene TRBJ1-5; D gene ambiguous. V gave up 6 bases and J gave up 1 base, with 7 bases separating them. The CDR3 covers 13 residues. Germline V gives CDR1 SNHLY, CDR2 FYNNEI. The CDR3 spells CASRPDSNQPQHF. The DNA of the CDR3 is TGTGCCAGCAGGCCGGACAGCAATCAGCCCCAGCATTTT.

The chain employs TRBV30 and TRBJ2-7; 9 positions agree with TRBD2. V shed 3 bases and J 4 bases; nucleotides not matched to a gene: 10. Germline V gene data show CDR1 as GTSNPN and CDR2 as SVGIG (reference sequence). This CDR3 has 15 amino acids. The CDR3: CAWSPQASGMYEQYF. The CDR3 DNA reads TGTGCCTGGAGCCCCCAGGCTAGCGGGATGTACGAGCAGTACTTC.

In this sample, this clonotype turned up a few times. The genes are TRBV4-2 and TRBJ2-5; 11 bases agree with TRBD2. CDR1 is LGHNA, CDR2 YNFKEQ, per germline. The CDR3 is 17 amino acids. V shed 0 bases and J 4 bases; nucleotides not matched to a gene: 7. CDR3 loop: CASSQDLASGRLETQYF. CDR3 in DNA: TGTGCCAGCAGCCAAGATCTGGCTAGCGGGAGGCTAGAGACCCAGTACTTC.

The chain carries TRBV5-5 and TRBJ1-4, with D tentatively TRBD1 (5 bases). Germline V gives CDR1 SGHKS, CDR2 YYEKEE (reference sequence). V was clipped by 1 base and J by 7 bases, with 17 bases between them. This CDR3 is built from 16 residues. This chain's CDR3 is CASSLLTMGGTEKLFF. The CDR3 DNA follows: TGTGCCAGCAGCTTGCTTACCATGGGGGGAACTGAAAAACTGTTTTTT.

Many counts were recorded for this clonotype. The CDR3 sequence is CASSLNVLKRGRGGNEQFF. In DNA, the CDR3 is TGTGCCAGCAGTTTAAACGTCCTAAAGCGCGGGAGAGGGGGCAATGAGCAGTTCTTC. This chain links TRBV28 with TRBJ2-1; D might be TRBD2 (7 bases). In germline, CDR1 is MDHEN, CDR2 SYDVKM. V was trimmed by 2 bases and J by 6 bases, leaving 26 bases between them. CDR3 length: 19 residues.

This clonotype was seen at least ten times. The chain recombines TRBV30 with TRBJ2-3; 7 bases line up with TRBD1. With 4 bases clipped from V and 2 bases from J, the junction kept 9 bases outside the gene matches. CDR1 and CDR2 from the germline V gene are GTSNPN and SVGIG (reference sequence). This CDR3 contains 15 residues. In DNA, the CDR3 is TGTGCCTGGATCGTTTCGGGACAGTTCACAGATACGCAGTATTTT. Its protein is CAWIVSGQFTDTQYF.

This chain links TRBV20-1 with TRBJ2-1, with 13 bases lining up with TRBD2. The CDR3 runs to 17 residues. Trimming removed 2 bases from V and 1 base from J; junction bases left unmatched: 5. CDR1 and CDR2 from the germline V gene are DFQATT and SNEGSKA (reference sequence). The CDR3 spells CSARRTSGRVSYNEQFF. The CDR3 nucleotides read TGCAGTGCTAGAAGGACTAGCGGGAGAGTGTCCTACAATGAGCAGTTCTTC.